In this sample, the clone carrying this T cell receptor beta chain turned up once. There are 15 residues in the CDR3. Losses at the gene ends were 10 bases for V and 3 bases for J; bases not matched to a gene: 11. Germline values: CDR1 LGHNT, CDR2 FRNRAP. These data belong to a study of blood T cell repertoires in COVID-19. Study at large: Acute-phase and convalescent COVID-19 samples originated in the United States, Italy and Spain. PBMCs, B-cell-depleted T cells, or T cells provided the cDNA or gDNA that made up the material.

Using immunoSEQ multiplex PCR, the repertoire was profiled, and TCRdb retains in-frame clones only, with some absent. The sample has about 98,000 clones; around nine tenths are singletons. The origin of this receptor is a man aged 45 to 65 with acute or convalescent COVID-19. The chain uses TRBV12-5 and TRBJ1-4; 7 nucleotides line up with TRBD1. Material: peripheral blood. CDR3 sequence reads: CATKPPGTANEKLFF. In nucleotides, the CDR3 is TGTGCTACTAAACCCCCCGGGACAGCTAATGAAAAACTGTTTTTT.